This entry lists 6 T cell receptor beta chains sequenced from one sample in a study of shared clonotypes between healthy human individuals. The table came from immunoSEQ multiplex PCR; TCRdb's copy has only in-frame clones and leaves some out. Among roughly 1.5 million clones listed, around 98% were seen once. Sequenced sample: naive CD4+ T cells sorted from blood. Documented subset: CD45RA+ positively selected. These receptors were collected from a man aged 30 to 45 in good health.

The chain carries TRBV11-2 and TRBJ2-7; possible D gene TRBD2, 6 bases. CDR3 length equals 13 residues. Germline loops: CDR1 SGHAT, CDR2 FQNNGV. V was trimmed by 2 bases and J by 6 bases, leaving 11 bases between them. CDR3 DNA sequence: TGTGCCAGCAGCTTACTGGGGGGAGTCGAGCAGTACTTC. It encodes CASSLLGGVEQYF.

The chain links TRBV6-5 to TRBJ1-1; D may be TRBD1 (5 bases). Trimming took 2 bases from V and 1 from J, leaving 14 bases between them. Germline-derived CDR1 and CDR2 are MNHEY and SVGAGI. CDR3 length equals 16 residues. The CDR3: CASSYVGGWRNTEAFF. CDR3 nucleotides: TGTGCCAGCAGTTACGTCGGGGGGTGGAGGAACACTGAAGCTTTCTTT.

The V and J genes are TRBV10-3 and TRBJ1-2; the match to TRBD1 covers 8 bases. The CDR3 runs 13 residues. Per germline, CDR1 ENHRY and CDR2 SYGVKD. Germline trimming cut 6 bases from V and 4 bases from J; bases unmatched to any gene: 4. CDR3 loop: CAISDRGGYGYTF. The CDR3 nucleotides read TGTGCCATCAGCGACAGGGGAGGCTATGGCTACACCTTC.

This chain joins TRBV6-1 and TRBJ1-1; D uncertain. CDR3 length: 14 residues. The ends were cut back, 4 bases at V and 1 base at J, with 10 bases in the middle. Germline V gives CDR1 MNHNS, CDR2 SASEGT. The CDR3 nucleotides are TGTGCCAGCAGTGGTAGTTCCGGGAACACTGAAGCTTTCTTT. Encoded protein: CASSGSSGNTEAFF.

Written as DNA, the CDR3 is TGTGCCAGTCGACGAGGGTGGTCAAATCCCGGGGAGCTGTTTTTT. It is translated as CASRRGWSNPGELFF. V gene TRBV27 combines with J gene TRBJ2-2; D perhaps matches TRBD2 (5 bases). The CDR3 totals 15 residues. The V gene's germline CDR1 is MNHEY and CDR2 SMNVEV (reference sequence). V was shortened by 9 bases and J by 6 bases, with 20 bases between the two germline ends.

V and J are TRBV7-9 and TRBJ2-7; 12 bases align to TRBD2. J gave up 2 bases and V 4 bases, and 6 bases lay outside the gene matches. CDR3 length equals 16 residues. The germline gives CDR1 SEHNR, CDR2 FQNEAQ (reference sequence). The CDR3 loop is CASSSRTSGTPYEQYF. CDR3 in DNA: TGTGCCAGCAGCTCTAGGACTAGCGGGACCCCCTACGAGCAGTACTTC.